This record concerns one T cell receptor (beta chain) sequence. TCRdb processed the 5' RACE reads anew with MiXCR; each CDR3 protein has one entry. The profile covers some 330,000 distinct CDR3 sequences, with 20% to 25% appearing a single time and around 13% taken by the ten largest. The source of the sample is a study of T-cell memory formation after mild COVID-19. The overall study: The study found TCR clusters largely donor specific.

The length of the CDR3 is 15 residues. V lost 6 bases, J lost 8 bases, and 8 bases stayed unmatched. The receptor was derived from an adult woman who had mild COVID-19 (a few samples of this study predate the infection). Cell type and time point are not known. This sequence joins TRBV12-3 or TRBV12-4 and TRBJ2-4; 12 bases are shared with TRBD2. Sequencing was carried out using PBMCs or a T cell subset sorted from them (not recorded which). The CDR3 protein is CASRGLAGTEYIQYF. The DNA of the CDR3 is TGTGCCAGCAGAGGACTAGCGGGAACTGAGTACATTCAGTACTTC.